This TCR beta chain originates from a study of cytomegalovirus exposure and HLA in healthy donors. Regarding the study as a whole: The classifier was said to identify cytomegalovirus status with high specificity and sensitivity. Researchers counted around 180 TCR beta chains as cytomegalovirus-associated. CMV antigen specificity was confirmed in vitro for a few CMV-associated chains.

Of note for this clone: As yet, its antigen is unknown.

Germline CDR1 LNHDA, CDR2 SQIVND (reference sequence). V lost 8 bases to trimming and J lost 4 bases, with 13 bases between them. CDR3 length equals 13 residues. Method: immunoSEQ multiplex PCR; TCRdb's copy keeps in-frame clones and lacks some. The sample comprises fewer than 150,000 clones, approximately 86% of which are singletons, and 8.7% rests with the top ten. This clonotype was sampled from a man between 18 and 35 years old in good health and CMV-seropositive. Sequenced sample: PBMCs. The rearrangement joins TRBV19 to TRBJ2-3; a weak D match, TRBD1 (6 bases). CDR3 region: CASQQGVADTQYF. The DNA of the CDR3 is TGTGCCAGTCAACAGGGTGTTGCAGATACGCAGTATTTT.